This T cell receptor (delta chain) appears in the sequencing data of a study of human gamma delta and Vdelta1 T cells. The CDR3 is 29 residues long. Germline CDR1 reads TSWWSYY; CDR2 reads QGS. Germline trimming cut 0 bases from V and 0 bases from J; bases unmatched to any gene: 38. This clone was detected only a few times. Given a much more abundant clone one base away, this may be a read error. Other nucleotide sequences from this sample produce the same CDR3. TCRdb reprocessed the PCR reads using CATT. The sample contains approximately 6,300 delta-chain clones, roughly a tenth of which appear only once.

The sequencing sample was made of naive CD27+ Vdelta1 gamma-delta T cells from blood. The receptor was isolated from a human donor in good health. The gene calls are TRDV1 and TRDJ1; 12 bases are shared with TRDD3. DNA of the CDR3: TGTGCTCTTGGGGAACTCCGATTCCAGACTGGGGGATACAAAGACGGATTGAGTTATCGGAGGAAGTACACCGATAAACTCATCTTT. This encodes CALGELRFQTGGYKDGLSYRRKYTDKLIF.